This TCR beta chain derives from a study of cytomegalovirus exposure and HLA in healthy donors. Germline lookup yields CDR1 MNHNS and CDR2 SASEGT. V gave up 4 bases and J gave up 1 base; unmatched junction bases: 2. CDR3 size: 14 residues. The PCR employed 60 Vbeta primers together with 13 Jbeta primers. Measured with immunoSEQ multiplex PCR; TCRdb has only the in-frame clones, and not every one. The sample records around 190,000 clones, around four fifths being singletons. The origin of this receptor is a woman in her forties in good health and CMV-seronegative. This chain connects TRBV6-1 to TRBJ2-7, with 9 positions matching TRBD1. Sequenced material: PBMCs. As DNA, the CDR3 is TGTGCCAGCAGTGGCGGACAGGGGTCCTACGAGCAGTACTTC. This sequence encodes CASSGGQGSYEQYF.